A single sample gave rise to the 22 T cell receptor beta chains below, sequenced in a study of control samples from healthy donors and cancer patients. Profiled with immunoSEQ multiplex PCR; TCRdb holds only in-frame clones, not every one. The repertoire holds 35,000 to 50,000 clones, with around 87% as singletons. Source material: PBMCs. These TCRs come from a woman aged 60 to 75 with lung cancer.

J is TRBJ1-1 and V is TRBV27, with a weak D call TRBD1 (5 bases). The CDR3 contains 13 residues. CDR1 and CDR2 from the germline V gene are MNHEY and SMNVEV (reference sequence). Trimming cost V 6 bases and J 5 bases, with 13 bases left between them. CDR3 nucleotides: TGTGCCAGCAGGCCAACCGGGGGAACTGAAGCTTTCTTT. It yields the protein CASRPTGGTEAFF.

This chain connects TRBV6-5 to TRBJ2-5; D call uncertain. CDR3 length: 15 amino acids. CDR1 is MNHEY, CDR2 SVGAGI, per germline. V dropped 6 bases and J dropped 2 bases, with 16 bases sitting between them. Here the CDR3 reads CASSPTAPRQETQYF. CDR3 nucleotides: TGTGCCAGCAGCCCGACTGCCCCCCGGCAAGAGACCCAGTACTTC.

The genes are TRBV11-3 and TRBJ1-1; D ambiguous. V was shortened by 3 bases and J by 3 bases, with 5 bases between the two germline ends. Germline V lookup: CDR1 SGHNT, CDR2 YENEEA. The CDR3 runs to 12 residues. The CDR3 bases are TGTGCCAGCAGCTTGGATGACACTGAAGCTTTCTTT. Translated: CASSLDDTEAFF.

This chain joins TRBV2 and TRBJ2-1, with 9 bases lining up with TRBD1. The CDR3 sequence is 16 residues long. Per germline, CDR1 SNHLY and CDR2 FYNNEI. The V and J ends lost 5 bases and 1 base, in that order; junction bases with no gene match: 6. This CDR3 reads CASSLRQGGSYNEQFF. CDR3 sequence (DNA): TGTGCCAGCAGTTTACGACAGGGGGGGTCCTACAATGAGCAGTTCTTC. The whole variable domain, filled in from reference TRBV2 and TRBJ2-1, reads EPEVTQTPSHQVTQMGQEVILRCVPISNHLYFYWYRQILGQKVEFLVSFYNNEISEKSEIFDDQFSVERPDGSNFTLKIRSTKLEDSAMYFCASSLRQGGSYNEQFFGPGTRLTVL.

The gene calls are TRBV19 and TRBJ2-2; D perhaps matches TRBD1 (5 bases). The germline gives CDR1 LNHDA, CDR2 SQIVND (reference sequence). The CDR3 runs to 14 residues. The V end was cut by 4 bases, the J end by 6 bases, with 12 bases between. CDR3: CASSSGRVPGELFF. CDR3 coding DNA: TGTGCCAGTAGTAGCGGCAGGGTCCCCGGGGAGCTGTTTTTT.

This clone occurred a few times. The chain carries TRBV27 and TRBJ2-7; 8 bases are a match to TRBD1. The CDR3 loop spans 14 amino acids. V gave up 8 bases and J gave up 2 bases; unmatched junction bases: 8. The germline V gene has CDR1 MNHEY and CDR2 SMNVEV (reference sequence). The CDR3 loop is CASQKRTGTYEQYF. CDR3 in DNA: TGTGCCAGCCAAAAAAGGACAGGGACCTACGAGCAGTACTTC.

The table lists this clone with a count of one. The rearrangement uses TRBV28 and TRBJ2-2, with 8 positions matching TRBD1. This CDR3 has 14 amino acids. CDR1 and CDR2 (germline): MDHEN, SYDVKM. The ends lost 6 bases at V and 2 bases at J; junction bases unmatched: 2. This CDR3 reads CASRTGENTGELFF. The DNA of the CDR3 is TGTGCCAGCAGGACAGGGGAAAACACCGGGGAGCTGTTTTTT. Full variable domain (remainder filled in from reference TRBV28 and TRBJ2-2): DVKVTQSSRYLVKRTGEKVFLECVQDMDHENMFWYRQDPGLGLRLIYFSYDVKMKEKGDIPEGYSVSREKKERFSLILESASTNQTSMYLCASRTGENTGELFFGEGSRLTVL.

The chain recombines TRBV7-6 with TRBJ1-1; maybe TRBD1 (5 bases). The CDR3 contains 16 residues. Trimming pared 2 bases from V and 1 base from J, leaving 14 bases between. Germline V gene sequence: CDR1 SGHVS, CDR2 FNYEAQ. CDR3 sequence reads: CASSLQGGQKNTEAFF. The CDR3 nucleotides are TGTGCCAGCAGCTTACAGGGAGGGCAGAAGAACACTGAAGCTTTCTTT.

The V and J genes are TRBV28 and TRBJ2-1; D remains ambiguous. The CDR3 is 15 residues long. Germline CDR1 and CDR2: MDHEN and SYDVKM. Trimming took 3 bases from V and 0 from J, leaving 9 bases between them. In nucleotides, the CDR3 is TGTGCCAGCAGTTTTGTACGGAACTCCTACAATGAGCAGTTCTTC. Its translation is CASSFVRNSYNEQFF.

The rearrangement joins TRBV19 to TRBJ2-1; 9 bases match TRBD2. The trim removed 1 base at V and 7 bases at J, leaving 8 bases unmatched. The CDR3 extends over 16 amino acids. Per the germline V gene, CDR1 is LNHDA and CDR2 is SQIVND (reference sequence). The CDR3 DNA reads TGTGCCAGTAGTATAGGCGGGGCGGGAGGGCTGAATGAGCAGTTCTTC. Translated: CASSIGGAGGLNEQFF.

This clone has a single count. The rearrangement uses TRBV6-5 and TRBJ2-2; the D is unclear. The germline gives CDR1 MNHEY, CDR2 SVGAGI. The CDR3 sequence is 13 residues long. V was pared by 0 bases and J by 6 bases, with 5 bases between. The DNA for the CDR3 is TGTGCCAGCAGTTACTCGCGTGCCGGGGAGCTGTTTTTT. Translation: CASSYSRAGELFF.

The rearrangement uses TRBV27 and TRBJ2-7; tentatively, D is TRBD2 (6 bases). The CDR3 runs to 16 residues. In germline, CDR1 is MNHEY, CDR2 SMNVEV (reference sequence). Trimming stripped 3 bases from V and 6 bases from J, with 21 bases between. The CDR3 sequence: CASSFVYAAGGGEQYF. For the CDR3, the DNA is TGTGCCAGCAGTTTTGTATATGCGGCCGGGGGTGGCGAGCAGTACTTC.

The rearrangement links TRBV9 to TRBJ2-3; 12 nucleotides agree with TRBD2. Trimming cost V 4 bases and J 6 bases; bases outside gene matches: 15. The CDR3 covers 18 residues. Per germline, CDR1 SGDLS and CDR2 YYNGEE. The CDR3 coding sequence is TGTGCCAGCAGCCCGATCTCCGGACTAGCGGGATCTGGCGATACGCAGTATTTT. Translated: CASSPISGLAGSGDTQYF.

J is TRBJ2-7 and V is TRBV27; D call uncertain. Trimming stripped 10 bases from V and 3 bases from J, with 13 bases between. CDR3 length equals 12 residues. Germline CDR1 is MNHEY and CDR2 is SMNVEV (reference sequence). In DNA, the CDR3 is TGTGCCATCAAGTACCTCTTCTACGAGCAGTACTTC. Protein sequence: CAIKYLFYEQYF.

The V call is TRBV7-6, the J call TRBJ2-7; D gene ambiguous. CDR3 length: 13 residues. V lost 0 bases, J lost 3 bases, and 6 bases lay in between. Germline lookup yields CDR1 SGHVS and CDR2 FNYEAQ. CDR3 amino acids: CASSLAADYEQYF. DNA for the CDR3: TGTGCCAGCAGCTTAGCGGCAGACTACGAGCAGTACTTC.

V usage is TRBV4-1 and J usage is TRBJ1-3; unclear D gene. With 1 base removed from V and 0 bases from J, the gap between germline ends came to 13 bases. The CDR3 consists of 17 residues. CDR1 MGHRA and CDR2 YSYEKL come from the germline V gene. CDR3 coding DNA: TGCGCCAGCAGCCAAGGGAGGACGGTTAGCTCTGGAAACACCATATATTTT. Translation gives CASSQGRTVSSGNTIYF.

The CDR3 loop reads CATSDFGPPGEQYF. CDR3 DNA: TGTGCCACCAGTGATTTCGGGCCCCCAGGCGAGCAGTACTTC. V usage is TRBV24-1 and J usage is TRBJ2-7; D uncertain. The V and J ends lost 1 base and 6 bases respectively, with 12 bases between them. There are 14 residues in the CDR3. The V gene's germline CDR1 is KGHDR and CDR2 SFDVKD.

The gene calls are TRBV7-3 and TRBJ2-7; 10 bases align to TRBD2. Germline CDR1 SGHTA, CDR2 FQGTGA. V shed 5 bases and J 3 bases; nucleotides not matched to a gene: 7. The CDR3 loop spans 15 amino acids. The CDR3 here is CASSVSGTSDYEQYF. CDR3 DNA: TGTGCCAGCAGCGTATCCGGGACTAGCGACTACGAGCAGTACTTC.

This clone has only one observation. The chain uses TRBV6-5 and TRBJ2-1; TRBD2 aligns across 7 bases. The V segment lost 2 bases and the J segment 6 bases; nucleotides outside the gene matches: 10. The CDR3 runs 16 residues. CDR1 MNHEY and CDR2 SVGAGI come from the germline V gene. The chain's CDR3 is CASSYRAGDGINEQFF. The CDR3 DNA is TGTGCCAGCAGTTACCGTGCGGGAGACGGGATCAATGAGCAGTTCTTC.

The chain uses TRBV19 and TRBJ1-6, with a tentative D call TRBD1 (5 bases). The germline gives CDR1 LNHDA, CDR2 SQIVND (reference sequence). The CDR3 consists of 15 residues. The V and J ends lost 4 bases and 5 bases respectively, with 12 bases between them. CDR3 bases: TGTGCCAGTAGTACCTCCGAGACAGATAATTCACCCCTCCACTTT. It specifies CASSTSETDNSPLHF.

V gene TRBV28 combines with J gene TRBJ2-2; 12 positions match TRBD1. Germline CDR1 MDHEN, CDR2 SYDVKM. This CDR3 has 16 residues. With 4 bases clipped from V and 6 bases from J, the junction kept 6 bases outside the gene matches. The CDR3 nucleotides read TGTGCCAGCAGTTCCCGGGACAGGGGGCGTTCCGGGGAGCTGTTTTTT. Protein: CASSSRDRGRSGELFF.

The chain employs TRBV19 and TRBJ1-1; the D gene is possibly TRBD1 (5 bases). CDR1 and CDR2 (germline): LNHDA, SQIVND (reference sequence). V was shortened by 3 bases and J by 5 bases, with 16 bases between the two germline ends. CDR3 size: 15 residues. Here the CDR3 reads CASSIPDGAGTEAFF. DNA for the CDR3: TGTGCCAGTAGTATTCCGGACGGGGCTGGGACTGAAGCTTTCTTT.